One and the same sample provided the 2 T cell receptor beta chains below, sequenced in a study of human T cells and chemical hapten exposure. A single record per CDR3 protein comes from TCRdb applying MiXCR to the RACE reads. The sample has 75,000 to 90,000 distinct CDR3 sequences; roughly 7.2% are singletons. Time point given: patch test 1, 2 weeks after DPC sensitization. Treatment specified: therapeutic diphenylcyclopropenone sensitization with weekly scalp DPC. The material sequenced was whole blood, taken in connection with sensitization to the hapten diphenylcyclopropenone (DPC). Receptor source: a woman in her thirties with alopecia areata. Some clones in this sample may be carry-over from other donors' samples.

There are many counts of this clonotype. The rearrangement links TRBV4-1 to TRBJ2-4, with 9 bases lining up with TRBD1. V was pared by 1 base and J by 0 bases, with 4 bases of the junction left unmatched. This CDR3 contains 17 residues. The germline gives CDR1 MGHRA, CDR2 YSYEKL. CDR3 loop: CASSQGTGALAKNIQYF. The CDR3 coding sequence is TGCGCCAGCAGCCAAGGGACAGGGGCTCTAGCCAAAAACATTCAGTACTTC.

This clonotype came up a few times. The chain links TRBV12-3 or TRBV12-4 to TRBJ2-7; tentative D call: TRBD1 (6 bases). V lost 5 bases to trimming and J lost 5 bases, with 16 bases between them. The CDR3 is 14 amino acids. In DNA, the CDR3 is TGTGCCAGCAGTCCGGACTCCAGGGGAGACGAGCAGTACTTC. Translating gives CASSPDSRGDEQYF.